A single sample is the source of the 5 T cell receptor beta chains below, sequenced in a study of graft-versus-host responses after intestinal transplantation. Data came from immunoSEQ multiplex PCR; TCRdb stores just in-frame clones and leaves some out. Of approximately 76,000 clones listed, 75% to 90% are singletons. The antigens for these receptors are not known. Sequenced here: unstimulated CD4+ T cells sorted from spleen or lymph node cells, sampled before transplant. These TCRs come from a human donor who was the organ donor for an intestinal transplant.

The rearrangement joins TRBV25-1 to TRBJ1-6, with 10 bases fitting TRBD1. V trimming: 3 bases; J trimming: 9 bases; junction bases outside the gene matches: 5. The germline V gene has CDR1 MGHDK and CDR2 SYGVNS. The CDR3 runs 15 residues. CDR3 DNA: TGTGCCAGCAGTGACCGGGGACAGGGGTTTTCACCCCTCCACTTT. This gives the protein CASSDRGQGFSPLHF.

This chain links TRBV19 with TRBJ2-1; 10 bases line up with TRBD2. After removal of 5 bases from V and 8 bases from J, the junction contained 6 bases not matched to a gene. This CDR3 comprises 14 residues. From germline, CDR1 is LNHDA and CDR2 SQIVND (reference sequence). The CDR3 here is CASSPGLAIDEQFF. CDR3 in DNA: TGTGCCAGTAGTCCGGGACTAGCGATCGATGAGCAGTTCTTC. The full variable domain, with the rest looked up from reference TRBV19 and TRBJ2-1, is DGGITQSPKYLFRKEGQNVTLSCEQNLNHDAMYWYRQDPGQGLRLIYYSQIVNDFQKGDIAEGYSVSREKKESFPLTVTSAQKNPTAFYLCASSPGLAIDEQFFGPGTRLTVL.

The gene calls are TRBV4-1 and TRBJ1-3; 7 bases are shared with TRBD1. The CDR3 contains 16 residues. The V segment lost 2 bases and the J segment 0 bases; nucleotides outside the gene matches: 4. The germline V gene encodes CDR1 MGHRA and CDR2 YSYEKL. CDR3: CASSQPDRASGNTIYF. CDR3 sequence (DNA): TGCGCCAGCAGCCAACCCGACAGGGCCTCTGGAAACACCATATATTTT.

This clone appeared once. The rearrangement links TRBV7-6 to TRBJ1-4; TRBD1 agrees at 8 bases. Unmatched junction bases numbered 5, after V lost 4 bases and J lost 13 bases. The CDR3 contains 12 residues. CDR1 is SGHVS, CDR2 FNYEAQ, per germline. CDR3 residues: CASSSDRVVLFF. In DNA, the CDR3 is TGTGCCAGCAGCTCGGACAGGGTCGTACTGTTTTTT.

The gene calls are TRBV7-8 and TRBJ1-2; the match to TRBD1 covers 7 bases. The junction had 16 bases not matched to a gene; V was cut back by 5 bases and J by 1 base. CDR3 length equals 18 residues. Per germline, CDR1 SGHVS and CDR2 FQNEAQ. As DNA, the CDR3 is TGTGCCAGCAGCCATATACGACAGGGAGGAGGTTTTAACTATGGCTACACCTTC. This encodes CASSHIRQGGGFNYGYTF.